The T cell receptor beta chain under discussion was sequenced for a study of cytomegalovirus exposure and HLA in healthy donors. General study results and limits: A missense variant in DCLRE1C was later tied to TCR beta V- and J-gene trimming. Reportedly, fewer N-insertions than the approximately 680-donor mean appeared in an Asian-associated ancestry cluster in a later analysis. Per a later analysis, HLA-associated TCR beta chains showed more clonal expansion than other, equally common TCR beta chains. Reports indicated that the classifier achieved high specificity and sensitivity in diagnosing cytomegalovirus status.

This PCR relied on a set of 60 Vbeta primers and 13 Jbeta primers. Sequencing used immunoSEQ multiplex PCR; TCRdb keeps in-frame clones, though not all of them. The top ten clones hold 3% to 4% of a sample with approximately 100,000 clones, approximately 66% of them seen once. With 7 bases clipped from V and 1 base from J, the junction kept 5 bases outside the gene matches. This CDR3 region has 14 residues. The germline CDR1 and CDR2 sequences are MNHEY and SMNVEV (reference sequence). As to this clone: Its antigen remains unidentified.

The source of this sequence is a woman aged 50 to 60 in good health and CMV-seronegative. The chain uses TRBV27 and TRBJ1-2, with 8 bases lining up with TRBD1. The sample taken for sequencing was PBMCs. The chain's CDR3 is CASKGTGDNYGYTF. The CDR3 coding sequence is TGTGCCAGCAAAGGGACAGGTGATAACTATGGCTACACCTTC.